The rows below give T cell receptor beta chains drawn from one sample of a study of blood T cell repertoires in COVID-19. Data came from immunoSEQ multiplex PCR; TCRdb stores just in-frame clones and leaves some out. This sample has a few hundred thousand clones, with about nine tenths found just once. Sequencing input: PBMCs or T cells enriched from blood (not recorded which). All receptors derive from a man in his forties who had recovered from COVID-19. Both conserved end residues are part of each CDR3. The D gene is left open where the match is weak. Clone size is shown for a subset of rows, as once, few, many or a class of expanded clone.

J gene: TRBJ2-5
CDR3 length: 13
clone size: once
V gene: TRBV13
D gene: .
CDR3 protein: CASSFSYQETQYF
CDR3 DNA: TGTGCCAGCAGCTTTTCCTACCAAGAGACCCAGTACTTC

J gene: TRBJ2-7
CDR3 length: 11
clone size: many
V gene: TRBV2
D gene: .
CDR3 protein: CASSPAYEQYF
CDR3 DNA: TGTGCCAGCAGTCCTGCCTACGAGCAGTACTTC

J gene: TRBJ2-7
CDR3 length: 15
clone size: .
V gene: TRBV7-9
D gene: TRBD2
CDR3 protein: CASSLAASGKNEQYF
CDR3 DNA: TGTGCCAGCAGCTTAGCGGCTAGCGGGAAGAACGAGCAGTACTTC

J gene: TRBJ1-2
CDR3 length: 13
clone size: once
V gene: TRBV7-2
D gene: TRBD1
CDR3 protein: CASSSDRDGGYTF
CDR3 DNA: TGTGCCAGCAGCTCCGACAGGGACGGCGGCTACACCTTC

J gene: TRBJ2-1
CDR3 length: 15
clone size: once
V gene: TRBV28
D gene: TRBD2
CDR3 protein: CASSPLAGVDNEQFF
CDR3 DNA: TGTGCCAGCAGTCCACTAGCGGGAGTGGATAATGAGCAGTTCTTC

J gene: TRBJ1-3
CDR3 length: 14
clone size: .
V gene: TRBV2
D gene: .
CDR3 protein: CASSKGDLGNTIYF
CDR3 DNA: TGTGCCAGCAGTAAGGGGGATCTCGGAAACACCATATATTTT

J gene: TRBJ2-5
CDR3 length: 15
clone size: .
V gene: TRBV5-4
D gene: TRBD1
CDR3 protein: CASSSPQGYQETQYF
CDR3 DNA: TGTGCCAGCAGCTCCCCACAGGGGTATCAAGAGACCCAGTACTTC

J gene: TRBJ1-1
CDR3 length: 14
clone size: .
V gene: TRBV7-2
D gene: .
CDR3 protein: CASSLGYGAVEAFF
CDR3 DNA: TGTGCCAGCAGCTTGGGGTATGGGGCGGTTGAAGCTTTCTTT

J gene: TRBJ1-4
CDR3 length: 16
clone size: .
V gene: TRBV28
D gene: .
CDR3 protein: CASSFEGLATNEKLFF
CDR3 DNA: TGTGCCAGCAGTTTCGAGGGTCTTGCAACTAATGAAAAACTGTTTTTT

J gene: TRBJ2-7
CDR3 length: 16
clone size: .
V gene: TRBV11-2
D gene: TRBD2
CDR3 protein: CASSLVSLAGAPEQYF
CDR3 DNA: TGTGCCAGCAGCTTAGTGAGCCTAGCGGGAGCCCCCGAGCAGTACTTC

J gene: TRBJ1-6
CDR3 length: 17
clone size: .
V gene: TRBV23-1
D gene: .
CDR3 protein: CASSQDSTLSYNSPLHF
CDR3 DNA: TGCGCCAGCAGTCAAGACAGCACCCTCTCCTATAATTCACCCCTCCACTTT

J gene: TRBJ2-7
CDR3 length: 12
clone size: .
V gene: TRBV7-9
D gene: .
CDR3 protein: CASSRGGVEQYF
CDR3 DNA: TGTGCCAGCAGCCGAGGAGGGGTCGAGCAGTACTTC

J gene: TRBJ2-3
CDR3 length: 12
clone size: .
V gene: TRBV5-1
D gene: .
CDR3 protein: CASSLGEDTQYF
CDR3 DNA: TGCGCCAGCAGCTTGGGGGAGGATACGCAGTATTTT

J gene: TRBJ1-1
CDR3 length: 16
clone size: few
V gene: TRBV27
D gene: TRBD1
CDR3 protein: CASSNRGQGANTEAFF
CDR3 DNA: TGTGCCAGCAGTAACCGCGGACAGGGGGCGAACACTGAAGCTTTCTTT

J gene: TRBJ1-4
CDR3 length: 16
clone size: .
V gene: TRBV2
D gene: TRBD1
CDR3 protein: CASSAYPGQGNEKLFF
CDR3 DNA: TGTGCCAGCAGTGCATACCCGGGACAGGGGAATGAAAAACTGTTTTTT

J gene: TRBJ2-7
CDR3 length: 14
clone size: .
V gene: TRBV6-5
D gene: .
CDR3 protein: CASTPGYISYEQYF
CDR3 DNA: TGTGCCAGCACCCCGGGGTACATTTCCTACGAGCAGTACTTC

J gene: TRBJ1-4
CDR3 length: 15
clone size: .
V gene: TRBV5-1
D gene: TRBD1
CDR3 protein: CASSLHRGTNEKLFF
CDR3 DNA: TGCGCCAGCAGCTTGCACAGGGGGACTAATGAAAAACTGTTTTTT

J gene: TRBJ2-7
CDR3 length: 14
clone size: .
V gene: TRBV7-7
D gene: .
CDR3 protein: CASSLEPSSYEQYF
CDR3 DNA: TGTGCTAGCAGCTTAGAGCCCTCCTCCTACGAGCAGTACTTC

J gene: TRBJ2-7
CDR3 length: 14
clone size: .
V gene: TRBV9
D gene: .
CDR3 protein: CASSVGGVRYEQYF
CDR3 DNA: TGTGCCAGCAGCGTCGGGGGTGTGCGGTACGAGCAGTACTTC

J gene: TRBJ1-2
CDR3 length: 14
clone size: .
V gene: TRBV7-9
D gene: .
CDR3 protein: CASSFIGSNYGYTF
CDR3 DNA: TGTGCCAGCAGCTTTATTGGTAGTAACTATGGCTACACCTTC

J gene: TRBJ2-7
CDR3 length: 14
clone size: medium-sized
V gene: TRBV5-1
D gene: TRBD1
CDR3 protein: CASSPGQGGDEQYF
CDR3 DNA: TGCGCCAGCAGCCCCGGACAGGGGGGGGACGAGCAGTACTTC

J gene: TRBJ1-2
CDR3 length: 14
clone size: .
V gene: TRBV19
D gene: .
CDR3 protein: CASSIQVTNYGYTF
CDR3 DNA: TGTGCCAGTAGTATACAGGTGACTAACTATGGCTACACCTTC

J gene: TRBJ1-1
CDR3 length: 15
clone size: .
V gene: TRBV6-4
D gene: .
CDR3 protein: CASSDRAGLVTEAFF
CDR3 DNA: TGTGCCAGCAGTGACCGGGCAGGGTTGGTCACTGAAGCTTTCTTT

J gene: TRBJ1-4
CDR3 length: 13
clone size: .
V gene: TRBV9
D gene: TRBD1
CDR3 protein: CASSPGTGRKLFF
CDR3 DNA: TGTGCCAGCAGCCCTGGGACAGGGAGGAAACTGTTTTTT

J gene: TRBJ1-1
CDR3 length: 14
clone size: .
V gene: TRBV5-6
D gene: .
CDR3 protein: CASSRQAAYTEAFF
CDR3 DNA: TGTGCCAGCAGCCGACAGGCCGCATACACTGAAGCTTTCTTT

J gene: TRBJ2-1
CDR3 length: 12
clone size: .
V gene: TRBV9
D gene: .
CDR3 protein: CASSVAEDEQFF
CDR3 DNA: TGTGCCAGCAGCGTAGCTGAGGATGAGCAGTTCTTC

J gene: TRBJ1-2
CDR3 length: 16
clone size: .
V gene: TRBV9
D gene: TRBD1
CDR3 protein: CASRSGQGADDYGYTF
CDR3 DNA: TGTGCCAGCAGGTCGGGACAGGGGGCGGATGACTATGGCTACACCTTC

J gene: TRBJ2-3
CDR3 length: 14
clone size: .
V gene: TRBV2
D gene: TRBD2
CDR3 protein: CAGREALVTDTQYF
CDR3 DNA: TGTGCCGGGCGGGAGGCCCTCGTCACAGATACGCAGTATTTT

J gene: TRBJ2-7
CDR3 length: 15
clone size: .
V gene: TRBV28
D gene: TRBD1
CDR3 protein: CASSSPSTGSYEQYF
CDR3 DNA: TGTGCCAGCAGTTCCCCCTCGACAGGGTCCTACGAGCAGTACTTC

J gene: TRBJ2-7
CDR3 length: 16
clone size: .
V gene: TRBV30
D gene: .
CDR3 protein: CACSTYSGQATYEQYF
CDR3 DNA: TGTGCCTGCTCAACCTACAGCGGGCAAGCCACCTACGAGCAGTACTTC

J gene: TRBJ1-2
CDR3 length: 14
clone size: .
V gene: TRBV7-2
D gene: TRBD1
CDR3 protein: CASSQGQGIYGYTF
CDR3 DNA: TGTGCCAGCAGCCAGGGACAGGGGATCTATGGCTACACCTTC

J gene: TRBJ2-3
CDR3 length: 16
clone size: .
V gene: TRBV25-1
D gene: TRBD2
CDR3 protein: CASSERSGSPGDTQYF
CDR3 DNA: TGTGCCAGCAGTGAGAGAAGCGGGAGTCCCGGAGATACGCAGTATTTT

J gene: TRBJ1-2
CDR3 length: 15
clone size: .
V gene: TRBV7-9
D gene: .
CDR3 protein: CASSSAVTSNHGYTF
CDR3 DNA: TGTGCCAGCAGCTCTGCGGTCACATCGAACCATGGCTACACCTTC

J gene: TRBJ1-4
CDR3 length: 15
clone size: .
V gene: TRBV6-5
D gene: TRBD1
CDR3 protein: CASSTRTGVVEKLFF
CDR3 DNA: TGTGCCAGCAGTACGAGGACAGGGGTCGTGGAAAAACTGTTTTTT

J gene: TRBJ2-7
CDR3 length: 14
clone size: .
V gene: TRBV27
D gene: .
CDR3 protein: CASSLLTRAYEQYF
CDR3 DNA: TGTGCCAGCAGTCTCCTGACTAGAGCCTACGAGCAGTACTTC

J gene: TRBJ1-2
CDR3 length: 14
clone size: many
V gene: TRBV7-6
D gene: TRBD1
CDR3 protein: CASSGQGVADGYTF
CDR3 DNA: TGTGCCAGCAGCGGCCAGGGGGTAGCGGATGGCTACACCTTC

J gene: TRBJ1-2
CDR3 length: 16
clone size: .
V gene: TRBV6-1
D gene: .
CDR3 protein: CASSEWAGLPNYGYTF
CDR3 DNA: TGTGCCAGCAGTGAATGGGCAGGGTTGCCTAACTATGGCTACACCTTC

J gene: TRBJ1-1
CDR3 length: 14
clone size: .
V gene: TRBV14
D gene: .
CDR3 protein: CASSQTVMNTEAFF
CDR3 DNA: TGTGCCAGCAGCCAGACAGTCATGAACACTGAAGCTTTCTTT

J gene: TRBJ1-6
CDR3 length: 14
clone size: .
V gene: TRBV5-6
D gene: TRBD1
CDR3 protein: CASSVTGVGSPLHF
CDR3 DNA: TGTGCCAGCAGCGTGACAGGGGTAGGTTCACCCCTCCACTTT

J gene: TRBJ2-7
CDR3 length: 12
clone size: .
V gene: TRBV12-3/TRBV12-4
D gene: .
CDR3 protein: CASNTGTLEQYF
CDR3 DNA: TGTGCCAGCAATACAGGTACCCTCGAGCAGTACTTC